The source of this TCR beta chain is a study of cytomegalovirus exposure and HLA in healthy donors. This CDR3 spans 16 amino acids. V lost 5 bases and J lost 4, with 19 bases in between. Germline assignment: CDR1 SGHRS and CDR2 YFSETQ. A multiplex PCR was run with 60 Vbeta primers and 13 Jbeta primers. Assay used: immunoSEQ multiplex PCR; TCRdb lists only in-frame clones, some missing. Here the sample spans some 140,000 clones, roughly three quarters being singletons. The clonotype comes from a woman aged 55-70 years in good health and CMV-seronegative. This chain connects TRBV5-1 to TRBJ2-1; maybe TRBD2 (7 bases). The sample taken for sequencing was PBMCs. DNA for the CDR3: TGCGCCAGCAGTAGGGCCTCGGGGGGCGCGTACAATGAGCAGTTCTTC. It is translated as CASSRASGGAYNEQFF.